Following are 18 T cell receptor beta chains from one sample sequenced in a study of cytomegalovirus exposure and HLA in healthy donors. Clones were read by immunoSEQ multiplex PCR, and TCRdb kept only the in-frame ones, dropping some. The sample consists of over 70,000 clones, around 95% of them appearing once. Sequenced: PBMCs. These receptors all stem from a young woman in good health and CMV-seronegative.

The chain carries TRBV10-2 and TRBJ2-7, with 8 bases matching TRBD2. The CDR3 length is 15 residues. Germline CDR1 is WSHSY and CDR2 is SAAADI. The V and J ends lost 6 bases and 3 bases, in that order; junction bases with no gene match: 10. This CDR3 is CASSREGGDLYEQYF. The DNA of the CDR3 is TGCGCCAGCAGCCGGGAGGGCGGGGATCTCTACGAGCAGTACTTC.

The rearrangement uses TRBV10-1 and TRBJ1-6, with 10 nucleotides matching TRBD1. From germline, CDR1 is WNHNN and CDR2 SYGVQD (reference sequence). This CDR3 contains 18 residues. V shed 9 bases, J shed 0 bases, and the junction held 11 bases outside the gene matches. The CDR3, as DNA: TGCGCCAGGGGTCCCGGGACAGGGGCTAACTCCTATAATTCACCCCTCCACTTT. Amino acids: CARGPGTGANSYNSPLHF.

CDR3 in DNA: TGTGCCAGCAGGAACTCAGGGGTTCGACCTAATCAGCCCCAGCATTTT. Protein: CASRNSGVRPNQPQHF. This chain connects TRBV28 to TRBJ1-5; D is possibly TRBD1 (6 bases). The V end lost 6 bases, the J end lost 4 bases, and 19 bases lay between the germline ends. The CDR3 extends over 16 amino acids. Germline CDR1 is MDHEN and CDR2 is SYDVKM.

This clone was observed a handful of times. The chain joins TRBV5-6 to TRBJ1-2, with D perhaps matching TRBD1 (5 bases). The ends were cut back, 1 base at V and 7 bases at J, with 14 bases in the middle. In germline, CDR1 is SGHDT, CDR2 YYEEEE. The CDR3 spans 14 residues. CDR3 amino acids: CASSLKQVPVGYTF. The CDR3 DNA follows: TGTGCCAGCAGCTTGAAACAGGTCCCTGTTGGCTACACCTTC.

This chain links TRBV28 with TRBJ1-1, with D tentatively TRBD1 (5 bases). V was trimmed by 6 bases and J by 3 bases, leaving 14 bases between them. This CDR3 is 14 amino acids long. CDR1 MDHEN and CDR2 SYDVKM come from the germline V gene. The CDR3 DNA reads TGTGCCAGCAGGATCCCGGGGGGGGACACTGAAGCTTTCTTT. Translated, it gives CASRIPGGDTEAFF.

V usage is TRBV2 and J usage is TRBJ1-6; TRBD1 is a possible D gene (6 bases). CDR1 is SNHLY and CDR2 is FYNNEI in the germline V gene. The CDR3 has 16 amino acids. V was trimmed by 2 bases and J by 7 bases, leaving 15 bases between them. The CDR3 spells CASSENGGASNSPLHF. The CDR3 DNA is TGTGCCAGCAGTGAAAATGGGGGGGCTTCGAATTCACCCCTCCACTTT. The full variable domain, with the rest looked up from reference TRBV2 and TRBJ1-6, is EPEVTQTPSHQVTQMGQEVILRCVPISNHLYFYWYRQILGQKVEFLVSFYNNEISEKSEIFDDQFSVERPDGSNFTLKIRSTKLEDSAMYFCASSENGGASNSPLHFGNGTRLTVT.

This clone was seen a handful of times. The chain couples TRBV6-1 to TRBJ1-6, with 8 bases identical to TRBD1. The germline V gene encodes CDR1 MNHNS and CDR2 SASEGT. J lost 7 bases, V lost 3 bases, and 2 bases had no gene match. The CDR3 contains 14 residues. The CDR3 DNA sequence: TGTGCCAGCAGTGAGGGACAGGTGAATTCACCCCTCCACTTT. Protein product: CASSEGQVNSPLHF.

CDR3 region: CASSFHSGTKETDTQYF. The CDR3 DNA sequence: TGTGCCAGCAGTTTCCACTCCGGGACTAAGGAGACAGATACGCAGTATTTT. The chain is built from TRBV27 and TRBJ2-3; TRBD2 matches 7 bases. Trimming removed 3 bases from V and 3 bases from J; junction bases left unmatched: 12. Germline lookup yields CDR1 MNHEY and CDR2 SMNVEV (reference sequence). This CDR3 has 17 amino acids.

This chain connects TRBV21-1 to TRBJ2-7; the table assigns TRBD2, which was not confirmed against the DNA. TRBV21-1 is flagged as a pseudogene. The length of the CDR3 is 15 residues. The DNA of the CDR3 is TGTGCCAGTCCTACTCGGGGGTACAGGACCTACGAGCAGTACTTC. Translating it yields CASPTRGYRTYEQYF.

The CDR3 spells CASSNGQNTGELFF. As DNA, the CDR3 is TGTGCCAGTAGTAACGGACAGAACACCGGGGAGCTGTTTTTT. The chain links TRBV19 to TRBJ2-2; possible D gene TRBD1, 5 bases. CDR1 is LNHDA and CDR2 is SQIVND in the germline V gene (reference sequence). The CDR3 is made up of 14 amino acids. V was shortened by 4 bases and J by 1 base, with 7 bases between the two germline ends.

The gene calls are TRBV2 and TRBJ1-1; no clear D gene. V was cut by 0 bases and J by 6 bases, with 14 bases left in between. CDR3 length: 15 residues. Looked up from germline, CDR1 is SNHLY and CDR2 is FYNNEI. CDR3 loop: CASSEALLGMAEAFF. CDR3 coding DNA: TGTGCCAGCAGTGAAGCGCTACTAGGGATGGCTGAAGCTTTCTTT.

This chain joins TRBV2 and TRBJ2-7, with TRBD1 matching 7 bases. There are 13 residues in the CDR3. V was clipped by 4 bases and J by 4 bases; unmatched bases: 4. In germline, CDR1 is SNHLY, CDR2 FYNNEI. The CDR3 region has the DNA TGTGCCAGCAGTGTCTCCAGGGGGTACGAGCAGTACTTC. It yields the protein CASSVSRGYEQYF.

CDR3 residues: CSVASDYEQYF. The CDR3 bases are TGCAGCGTTGCTAGTGACTACGAGCAGTACTTC. The chain is built from TRBV29-1 and TRBJ2-7, with D hard to call. From germline, CDR1 is SQVTM and CDR2 ANQGSEA. V was cut by 4 bases and J by 3 bases, with 7 bases left in between. This CDR3 contains 11 residues.

This sequence joins TRBV4-1 and TRBJ1-1; D is undetermined. There are 13 residues in the CDR3. The ends were cut back, 1 base at V and 5 bases at J, with 8 bases in the middle. CDR1 MGHRA and CDR2 YSYEKL come from the germline V gene. Here the CDR3 reads CASSQVGRTEAFF. The CDR3 bases are TGCGCCAGCAGCCAAGTTGGGCGAACTGAAGCTTTCTTT.

The CDR3: CASSLEGHYGYTF. CDR3 nucleotides: TGTGCCAGCAGCTTGGAGGGGCACTATGGCTACACCTTC. V is TRBV5-8 and J is TRBJ1-2, with a tentative D call TRBD1 (5 bases). The CDR3 runs 13 residues. Trimming removed 0 bases at V and 3 bases at J, with 6 bases between. Germline CDR1 is SGHTS and CDR2 is YDEGEE. The full variable domain, with the rest looked up from reference TRBV5-8 and TRBJ1-2, is EAGVTQSPTHLIKTRGQQATLRCSPISGHTSVYWYQQALGLGLQFLLWYDEGEERNRGNFPPRFSGRQFPNYSSELNVNALELEDSALYLCASSLEGHYGYTFGSGTRLTVV.

This clone was observed once. The chain couples TRBV9 to TRBJ1-3; D is possibly TRBD1 (6 bases). V lost 3 bases and J 0 bases, leaving 7 bases between the germline ends. CDR3 length: 14 residues. Germline CDR1 is SGDLS and CDR2 is YYNGEE. CDR3 sequence (DNA): TGTGCCAGCAGCGAGGACAGCTCTGGAAACACCATATATTTT. Its protein product is CASSEDSSGNTIYF. The entire variable domain, with the rest obtained from reference TRBV9 and TRBJ1-3, is as follows: DSGVTQTPKHLITATGQRVTLRCSPRSGDLSVYWYQQSLDQGLQFLIQYYNGEERAKGNILERFSAQQFPDLHSELNLSSLELGDSALYFCASSEDSSGNTIYFGEGSWLTVV.

The CDR3, as DNA: TGTGCCAGCAGCTCCCCCGAAGACAGGGGAGGGGGTAAGGGTTCACCCCTCCACTTT. Protein: CASSSPEDRGGGKGSPLHF. V and J are TRBV7-9 and TRBJ1-6, with 8 bases matching TRBD1. The V gene's germline CDR1 is SEHNR and CDR2 FQNEAQ (reference sequence). V was pared by 4 bases and J by 9 bases, with 20 bases of the junction left unmatched. The CDR3 runs 19 residues. Together with reference TRBV7-9 and TRBJ1-6, the CDR3 gives the full variable domain: DTGVSQNPRHKITKRGQNVTFRCDPISEHNRLYWYRQTLGQGPEFLTYFQNEAQLEKSRLLSDRFSAERPKGSFSTLEIQRTEQGDSAMYLCASSSPEDRGGGKGSPLHFGNGTRLTVT.

The chain employs TRBV5-4 and TRBJ1-4; 9 bases match TRBD1. The CDR3 has 15 amino acids. Losses at the gene ends were 2 bases for V and 8 bases for J; bases not matched to a gene: 7. Per the germline V gene, CDR1 is SGHNT and CDR2 is YYREEE (reference sequence). The CDR3, as DNA: TGTGCCAGCAGCTTAAGTACAGGGGGCGAAGAAAAACTGTTTTTT. The encoded protein is CASSLSTGGEEKLFF. The variable domain in full, completed from reference TRBV5-4 and TRBJ1-4, reads ETGVTQSPTHLIKTRGQQVTLRCSSQSGHNTVSWYQQALGQGPQFIFQYYREEENGRGNFPPRFSGLQFPNYSSELNVNALELDDSALYLCASSLSTGGEEKLFFGSGTQLSVL.